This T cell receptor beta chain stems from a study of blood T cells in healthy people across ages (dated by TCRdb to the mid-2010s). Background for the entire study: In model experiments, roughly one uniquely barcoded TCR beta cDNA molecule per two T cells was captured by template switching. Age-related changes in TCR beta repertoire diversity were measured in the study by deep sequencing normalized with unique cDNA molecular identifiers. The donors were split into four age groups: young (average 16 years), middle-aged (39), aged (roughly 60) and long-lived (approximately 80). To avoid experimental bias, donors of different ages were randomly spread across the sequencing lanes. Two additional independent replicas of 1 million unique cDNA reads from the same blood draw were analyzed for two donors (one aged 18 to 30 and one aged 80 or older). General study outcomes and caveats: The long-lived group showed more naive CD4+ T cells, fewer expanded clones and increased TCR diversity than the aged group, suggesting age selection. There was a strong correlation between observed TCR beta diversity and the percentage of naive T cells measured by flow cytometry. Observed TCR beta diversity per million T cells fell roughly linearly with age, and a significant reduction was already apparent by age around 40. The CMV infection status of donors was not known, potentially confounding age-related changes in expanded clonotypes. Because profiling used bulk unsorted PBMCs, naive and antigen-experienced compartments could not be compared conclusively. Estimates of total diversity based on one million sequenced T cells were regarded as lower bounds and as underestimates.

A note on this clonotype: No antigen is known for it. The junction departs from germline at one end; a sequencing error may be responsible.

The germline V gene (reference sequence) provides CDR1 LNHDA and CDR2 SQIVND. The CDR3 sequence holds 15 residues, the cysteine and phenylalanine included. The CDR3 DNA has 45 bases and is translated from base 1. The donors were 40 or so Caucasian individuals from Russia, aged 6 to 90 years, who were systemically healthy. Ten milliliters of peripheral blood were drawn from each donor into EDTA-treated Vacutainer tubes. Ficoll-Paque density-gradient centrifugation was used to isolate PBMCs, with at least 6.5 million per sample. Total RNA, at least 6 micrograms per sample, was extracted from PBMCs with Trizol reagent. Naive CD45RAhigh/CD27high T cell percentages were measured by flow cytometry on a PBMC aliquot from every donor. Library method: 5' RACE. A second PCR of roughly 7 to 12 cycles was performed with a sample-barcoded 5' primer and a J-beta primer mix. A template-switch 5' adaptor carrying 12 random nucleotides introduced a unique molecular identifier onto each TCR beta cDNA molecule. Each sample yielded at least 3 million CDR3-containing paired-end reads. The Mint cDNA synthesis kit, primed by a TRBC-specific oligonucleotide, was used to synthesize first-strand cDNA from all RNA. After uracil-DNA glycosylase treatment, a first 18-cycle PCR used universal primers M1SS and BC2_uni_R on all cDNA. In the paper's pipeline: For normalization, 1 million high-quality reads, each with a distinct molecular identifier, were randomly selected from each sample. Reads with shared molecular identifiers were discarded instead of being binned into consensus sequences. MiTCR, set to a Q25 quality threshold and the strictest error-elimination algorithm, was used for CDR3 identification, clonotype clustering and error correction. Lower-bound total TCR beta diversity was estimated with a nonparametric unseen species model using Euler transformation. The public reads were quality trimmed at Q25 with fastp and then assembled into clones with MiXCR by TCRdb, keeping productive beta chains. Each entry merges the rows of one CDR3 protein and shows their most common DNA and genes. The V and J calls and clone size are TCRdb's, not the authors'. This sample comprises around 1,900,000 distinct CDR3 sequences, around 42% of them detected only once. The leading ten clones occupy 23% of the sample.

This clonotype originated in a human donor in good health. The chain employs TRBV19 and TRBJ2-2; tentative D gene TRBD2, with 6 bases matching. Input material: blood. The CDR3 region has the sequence CASSFSGPNTGELFF. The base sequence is TGCGCCAGTAGTTTTAGCGGACCGAACACCGGGGAGCTGTTTTTT. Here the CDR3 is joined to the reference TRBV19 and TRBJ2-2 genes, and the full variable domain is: DGGITQSPKYLFRKEGQNVTLSCEQNLNHDAMYWYRQDPGQGLRLIYYSQIVNDFQKGDIAEGYSVSREKKESFPLTVTSAQKNPTAFYLCASSFSGPNTGELFFGEGSRLTVL.